Included here is one TCR beta chain sequence, with context. Its specificity is not known. Every donor gave 8 to 10 milliliters of peripheral blood. This CDR3 region has 11 residues. Germline values: CDR1 LGHNT, CDR2 FRNRAP. Trimming pared 0 bases from V and 12 bases from J, leaving 8 bases between. These data belong to a study of blood T cells in healthy people across ages. At the level of the study: Template switching retrieved approximately one barcoded beta molecule for each two T cells.

A second about 7 to 12 cycle PCR used barcoded and J-beta primers. TCRdb fed the 5' RACE reads into MiXCR, producing one record per CDR3 protein. The data contain roughly 800,000 distinct CDR3 sequences, roughly 64% of them singletons. General observations from the study: CMV infection status of these donors was not known.

The source is a man aged 25 to 40 in good health. J is TRBJ1-2 and V is TRBV12-5; no definite D call. Sample: blood. The CDR3, as DNA: TGTGCTAGTGGTTTGGTACGGGGAGACACCTTC. As protein: CASGLVRGDTF. Based on the CDR3 plus reference TRBV12-5 and TRBJ1-2, the full variable domain is DARVTQTPRHKVTEMGQEVTMRCQPILGHNTVFWYRQTMMQGLELLAYFRNRAPLDDSGMPKDRFSAEMPDATLATLKIQPSEPRDSAVYFCASGLVRGDTFGSGTRLTVV.